This T cell receptor (beta chain) was found in a study of vaccination and CD4 T cells after COVID-19. Study information: The convalescents were made up of six males and four females, two of whom were Hispanic.

In the case of this clonotype: Its matching antigen is unknown.

CDR3 size: 14 residues. Trimming cost V 0 bases and J 4 bases, with 11 bases left between them. The V gene's germline CDR1 is SGHRS and CDR2 YFSETQ. Treatment: approximately nine-day PBMC culture with coronavirus spike peptide pools or control peptides (ViraFEST assay). ViraFEST grew antigen-specific T cells using peptide pools, then sequenced TCRs. An Oncomine TCR Beta short-read assay was used to sequence the DNA from cultured CD4+ T cells. DNA came from CD4+ T cells after culture. TCRdb recomputed calls from the PCR reads with MiXCR, one row per CDR3 protein. The sample includes about 20,000 distinct CDR3 sequences, 25% to 30% of them seen just once. Study results and limitations: Investigators enrolled relatively few convalescent patients and included no early post-infection timepoints.

The sequencing sample was made of cultured CD4+ T cells from blood. This receptor was identified in a human donor with COVID-19. The rearrangement joins TRBV5-1 to TRBJ2-7; D is perhaps TRBD1 (5 bases). Here the CDR3 reads CASSLVGQGYEQYF. The CDR3 nucleotides are TGCGCCAGCAGCTTGGTTGGTCAGGGTTACGAGCAGTACTTC.